This T cell receptor (beta chain) was captured in a study of blood T cell repertoires in COVID-19. Study-wide context: PBMCs, B-cell-depleted T cells, or T cells were the source of the cDNA or gDNA that made up the material.

Participants spanned ages roughly 18 to 90 years and resided in 20 to 30 US areas. Cohort 3 recovery required two negative PCRs, clearance, or symptom resolution. In the original analysis: The assay estimated nucleated cells by amplifying reference gene primers. Produced via immunoSEQ multiplex PCR; TCRdb's table is partial and in-frame only. Clone size and the V and J calls come from that table; the DNA yielded D and trimming. The table lists a few hundred thousand clones, around 89% of them singletons. The length of the CDR3 is 15 residues. In germline, CDR1 is SGHDN, CDR2 FVKESK. V dropped 1 base and J dropped 4; count of bases not matched to a gene: 3.

The chain employs TRBV14 and TRBJ1-2; 10 bases are a match to TRBD1. Sequencing used PBMCs or T cells enriched from blood (not recorded which). The TCR was taken from a woman aged 18-29 years who had recovered from COVID-19. The CDR3 nucleotides are TGTGCCAGCAGCCAAGCCGGGACAGGGGTCTATGGCTACACCTTC. Encoded protein: CASSQAGTGVYGYTF.